Below are 9 T cell receptor beta chains sequenced from a single sample in a study of T cells in Graves' hyperthyroidism and ophthalmopathy. TCR beta CDR3 regions were amplified from RNA. An initial round of RT-PCR targeting the TCR CDR3 relied on the HTBI primer set. TCRdb recomputed calls from the multiplex PCR reads with MiXCR, one row per CDR3 protein. The table includes about 400,000 distinct CDR3 sequences, around an eighth detected once. The sample consisted of blood. These receptors came from a man aged 50 to 59 with Graves' ophthalmopathy.

Ten or more counts support this clonotype. The rearrangement uses TRBV7-3 and TRBJ2-5; D ambiguous. The ends were cut back, 1 base at V and 4 bases at J, with 10 bases in the middle. The CDR3 totals 14 residues. The germline V gene encodes CDR1 SGHTA and CDR2 FQGTGA. CDR3 nucleotide sequence: TGTGCCAGCAGCTTAATGGCAGCTTCAGAGACCCAGTACTTC. This encodes CASSLMAASETQYF.

This clonotype was found many times. CDR3 coding DNA: TGTGCCACCAGCAGATCCAGGGGAGCGGGAGAGTTCGCCTACAATGAGCAGTTCTTC. It translates to CATSRSRGAGEFAYNEQFF. The chain is built from TRBV15 and TRBJ2-1; 8 nucleotides line up with TRBD2. CDR1 is LNHNV, CDR2 YYDKDF, per germline (reference sequence). CDR3 length: 19 amino acids. The V gene end was trimmed by 2 bases and the J gene end by 2 bases; junction bases not matched to a gene: 14.

This clonotype appeared a few times. This chain joins TRBV5-1 and TRBJ2-5; possible D gene TRBD2, 6 bases. The CDR3 contains 14 residues. The germline CDR1 and CDR2 sequences are SGHRS and YFSETQ. The V end lost 4 bases, the J end lost 4 bases, and 14 bases lay between the germline ends. CDR3: CASSMGGSPETQYF. The CDR3 DNA reads TGCGCCAGCAGCATGGGGGGTTCTCCAGAGACCCAGTACTTC.

This clonotype was recorded at least ten times. V gene TRBV5-1 combines with J gene TRBJ2-7, with 10 bases fitting TRBD2. The CDR3 is 15 residues long. The V and J ends lost 2 bases and 2 bases, in that order; junction bases with no gene match: 4. The germline V gene has CDR1 SGHRS and CDR2 YFSETQ. The CDR3 region is CASSFGSGRAYEQYF. The CDR3 bases are TGCGCCAGCAGCTTTGGGAGCGGGAGGGCCTACGAGCAGTACTTC.

This clonotype occurred many times. This sequence joins TRBV28 and TRBJ1-1; 7 bases are a match to TRBD1. The CDR3 loop spans 19 amino acids. The trim removed 4 bases at V and 3 bases at J, leaving 20 bases unmatched. The germline CDR1 and CDR2 sequences are MDHEN and SYDVKM. The CDR3 protein is CASSSPSNRGLRVDTEAFF. The DNA of the CDR3 is TGTGCCAGCAGTTCTCCTAGTAACAGGGGTCTTAGGGTGGACACTGAAGCTTTCTTT. The full variable domain, with the rest looked up from reference TRBV28 and TRBJ1-1, is DVKVTQSSRYLVKRTGEKVFLECVQDMDHENMFWYRQDPGLGLRLIYFSYDVKMKEKGDIPEGYSVSREKKERFSLILESASTNQTSMYLCASSSPSNRGLRVDTEAFFGQGTRLTVV.

J is TRBJ1-1 and V is TRBV10-1; possible D gene TRBD1, 6 bases. CDR1 and CDR2 (germline): WNHNN, SYGVQD (reference sequence). CDR3 size: 12 residues. V was pared by 0 bases and J by 10 bases, with 9 bases between. CDR3 nucleotides: TGCGCCAGCAGTGAGTCGAGGGGGGTAGCTTTCTTT. Encoded protein: CASSESRGVAFF.

This clonotype has at least ten counts. The chain couples TRBV5-1 to TRBJ2-1; perhaps TRBD2 as D (9 bases). The germline gives CDR1 SGHRS, CDR2 YFSETQ. This CDR3 contains 22 residues. Deletions cut 1 base from V and 0 bases from J, with 29 bases between. The CDR3 sequence: CASSLWARGRLAGMGSYNEQFF. CDR3 nucleotide sequence: TGCGCCAGCAGCTTGTGGGCCAGGGGGCGGCTAGCGGGAATGGGCTCCTACAATGAGCAGTTCTTC.

This clonotype was found many times. The J gene is TRBJ2-3, the V gene TRBV2; D call uncertain. The CDR3 spans 13 residues. Trimming took off 8 bases at V and 2 bases at J, with 11 bases between the two ends. Germline V CDR1 and CDR2: SNHLY, FYNNEI. The CDR3 protein is CASSVHPTDTQYF. As DNA, the CDR3 is TGTGCCAGCTCTGTTCACCCCACAGATACGCAGTATTTT.

Notes on this clonotype: The junction departs from germline at one end; a sequencing error may be responsible. V usage is TRBV19 and J usage is TRBJ1-1, with D unresolved. CDR1 is LNHDA, CDR2 SQIVND, per germline (reference sequence). The CDR3 has 13 residues. The CDR3 region has the DNA TGTGCCAGCAGTACCAGCTTGGGCACTGAAGCTTTCTTT. This codes for CASSTSLGTEAFF.